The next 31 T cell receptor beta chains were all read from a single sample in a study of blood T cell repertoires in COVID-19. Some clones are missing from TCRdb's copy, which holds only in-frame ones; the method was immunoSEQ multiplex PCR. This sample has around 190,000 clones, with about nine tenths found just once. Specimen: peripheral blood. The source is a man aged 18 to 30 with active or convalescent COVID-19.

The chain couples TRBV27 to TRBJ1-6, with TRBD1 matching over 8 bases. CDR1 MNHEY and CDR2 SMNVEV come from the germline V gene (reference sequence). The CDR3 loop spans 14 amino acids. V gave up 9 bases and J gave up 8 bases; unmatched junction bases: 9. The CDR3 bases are TGTGCCAGTAGTACACAGGGGGTTTATTCACCCCTCCACTTT. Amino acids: CASSTQGVYSPLHF.

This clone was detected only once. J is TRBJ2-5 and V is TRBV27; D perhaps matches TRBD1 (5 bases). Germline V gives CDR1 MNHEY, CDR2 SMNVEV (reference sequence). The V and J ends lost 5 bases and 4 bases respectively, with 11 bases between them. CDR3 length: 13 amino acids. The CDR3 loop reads CASSHQGSETQYF. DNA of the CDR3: TGTGCCAGCAGTCATCAGGGTTCAGAGACCCAGTACTTC.

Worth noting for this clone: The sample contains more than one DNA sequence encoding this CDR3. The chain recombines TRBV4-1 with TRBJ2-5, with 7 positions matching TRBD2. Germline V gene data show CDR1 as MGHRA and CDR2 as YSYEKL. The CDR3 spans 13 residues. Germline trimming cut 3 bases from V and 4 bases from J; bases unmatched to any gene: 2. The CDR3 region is CASSQPGGETQYF. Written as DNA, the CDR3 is TGCGCCAGCAGCCAGCCGGGAGGAGAGACCCAGTACTTC.

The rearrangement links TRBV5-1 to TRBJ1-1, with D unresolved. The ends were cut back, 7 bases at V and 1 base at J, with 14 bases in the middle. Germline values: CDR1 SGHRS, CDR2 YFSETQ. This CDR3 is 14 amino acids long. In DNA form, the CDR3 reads TGCGCCAGCTCTCTCGTCGGTGGGAACACTGAAGCTTTCTTT. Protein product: CASSLVGGNTEAFF.

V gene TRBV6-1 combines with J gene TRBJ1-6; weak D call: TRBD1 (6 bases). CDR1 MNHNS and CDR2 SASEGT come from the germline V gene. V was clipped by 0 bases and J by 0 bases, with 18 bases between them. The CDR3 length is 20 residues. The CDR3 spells CASSEAPPIQGSSYNSPLHF. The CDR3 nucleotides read TGTGCCAGCAGTGAAGCGCCTCCGATACAGGGTAGCTCCTATAATTCACCCCTCCACTTT.

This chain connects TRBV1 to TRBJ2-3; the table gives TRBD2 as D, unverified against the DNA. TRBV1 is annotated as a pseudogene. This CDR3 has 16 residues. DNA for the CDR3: TGCACCAGCAGCCGTGACTCCGTTTCTAGCACAGATACGCAGTATTTT. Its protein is CTSSRDSVSSTDTQYF.

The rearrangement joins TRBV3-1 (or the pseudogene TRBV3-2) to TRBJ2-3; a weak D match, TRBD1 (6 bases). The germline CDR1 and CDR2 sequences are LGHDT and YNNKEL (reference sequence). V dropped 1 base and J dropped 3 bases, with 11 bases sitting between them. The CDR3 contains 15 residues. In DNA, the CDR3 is TGTGCCAGCAGCCAAGGTGGGGGCGATACAGATACGCAGTATTTT. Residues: CASSQGGGDTDTQYF.

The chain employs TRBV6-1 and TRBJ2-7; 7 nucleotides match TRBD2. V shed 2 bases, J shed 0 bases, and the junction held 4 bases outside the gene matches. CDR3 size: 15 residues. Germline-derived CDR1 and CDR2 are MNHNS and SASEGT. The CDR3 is CASSEFGGSSYEQYF. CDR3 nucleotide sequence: TGTGCCAGCAGTGAATTCGGCGGGAGCTCCTACGAGCAGTACTTC.

In nucleotides, the CDR3 is TGTGCCTGGGGGGCGGGACGGACGAATCAGCCCCAGCATTTT. Amino acids: CAWGAGRTNQPQHF. V is TRBV30 and J is TRBJ1-5; D possibly corresponds to TRBD1 (5 bases). Germline V gives CDR1 GTSNPN, CDR2 SVGIG (reference sequence). V gave up 5 bases and J gave up 4 bases, with 15 bases separating them. This CDR3 contains 14 residues.

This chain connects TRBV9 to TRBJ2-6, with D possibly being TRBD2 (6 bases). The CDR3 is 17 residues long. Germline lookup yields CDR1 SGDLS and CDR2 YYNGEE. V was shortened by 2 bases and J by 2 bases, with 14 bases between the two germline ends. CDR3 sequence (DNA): TGTGCCAGCAGCGTTTCGGGAACGGGGGCTGGGGCCAACGTCCTGACTTTC. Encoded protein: CASSVSGTGAGANVLTF. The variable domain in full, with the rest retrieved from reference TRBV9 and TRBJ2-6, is DSGVTQTPKHLITATGQRVTLRCSPRSGDLSVYWYQQSLDQGLQFLIQYYNGEERAKGNILERFSAQQFPDLHSELNLSSLELGDSALYFCASSVSGTGAGANVLTFGAGSRLTVL.

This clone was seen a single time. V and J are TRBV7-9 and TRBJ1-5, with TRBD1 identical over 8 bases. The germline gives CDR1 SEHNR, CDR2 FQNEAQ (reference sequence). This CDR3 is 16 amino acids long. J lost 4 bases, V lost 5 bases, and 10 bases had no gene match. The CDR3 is CASSPMGTGSNQPQHF. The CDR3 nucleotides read TGTGCCAGCAGCCCAATGGGGACAGGAAGTAATCAGCCCCAGCATTTT.

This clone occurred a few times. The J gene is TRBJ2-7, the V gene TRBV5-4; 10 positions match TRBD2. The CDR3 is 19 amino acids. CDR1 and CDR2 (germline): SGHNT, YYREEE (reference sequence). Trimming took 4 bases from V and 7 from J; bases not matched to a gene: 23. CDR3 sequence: CASSLPLGTIAGGFTEQYF. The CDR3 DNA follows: TGTGCCAGCAGCCTCCCCTTGGGGACTATAGCGGGAGGCTTCACGGAGCAGTACTTC.

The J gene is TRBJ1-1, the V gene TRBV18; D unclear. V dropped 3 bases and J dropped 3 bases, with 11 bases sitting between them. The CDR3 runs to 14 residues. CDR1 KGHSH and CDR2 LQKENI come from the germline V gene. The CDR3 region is CASSPLNQDTEAFF. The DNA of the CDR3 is TGTGCCAGCTCACCTCTCAATCAGGACACTGAAGCTTTCTTT.

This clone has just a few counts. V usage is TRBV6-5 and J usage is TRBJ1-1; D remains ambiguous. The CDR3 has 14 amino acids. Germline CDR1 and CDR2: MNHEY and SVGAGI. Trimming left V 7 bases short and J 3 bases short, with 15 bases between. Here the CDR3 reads CASKQAGMYTEAFF. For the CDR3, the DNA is TGTGCCAGCAAGCAGGCAGGAATGTACACTGAAGCTTTCTTT.

The CDR3 here is CASNRGPNTGELFF. The CDR3 region has the DNA TGTGCCAGTAATCGAGGGCCGAACACCGGGGAGCTGTTTTTT. V and J are TRBV19 and TRBJ2-2, with D tentatively TRBD2 (5 bases). From germline, CDR1 is LNHDA and CDR2 SQIVND (reference sequence). This CDR3 contains 14 residues. The germline V and J ends were trimmed by 7 bases and 0 bases, with 9 bases remaining between them.

The CDR3 DNA reads as TGTGCCAGCAGTGGGACAGGGGGCGCGCCCGGGGAGCTGTTTTTT. Its translation: CASSGTGGAPGELFF. The chain uses TRBV25-1 and TRBJ2-2; 11 positions agree with TRBD1. Germline lookup yields CDR1 MGHDK and CDR2 SYGVNS. This CDR3 has 15 residues. V gave up 4 bases and J gave up 6 bases; unmatched junction bases: 4.

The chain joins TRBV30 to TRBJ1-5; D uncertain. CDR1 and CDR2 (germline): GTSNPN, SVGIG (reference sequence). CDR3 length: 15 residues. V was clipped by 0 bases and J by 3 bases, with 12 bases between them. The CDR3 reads CAWSVARPLNQPQHF. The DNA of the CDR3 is TGTGCCTGGAGTGTAGCGCGTCCTCTCAATCAGCCCCAGCATTTT.

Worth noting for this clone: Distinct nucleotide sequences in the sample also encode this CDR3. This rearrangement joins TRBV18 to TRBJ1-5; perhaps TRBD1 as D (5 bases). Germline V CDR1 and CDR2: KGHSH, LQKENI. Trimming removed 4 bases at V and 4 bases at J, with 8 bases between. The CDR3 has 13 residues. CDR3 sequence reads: CASSLQGNQPQHF. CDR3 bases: TGTGCCAGCTCACTGCAGGGAAATCAGCCCCAGCATTTT. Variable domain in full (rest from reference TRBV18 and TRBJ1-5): NAGVMQNPRHLVRRRGQEARLRCSPMKGHSHVYWYRQLPEEGLKFMVYLQKENIIDESGMPKERFSAEFPKEGPSILRIQQVVRGDSAAYFCASSLQGNQPQHFGDGTRLSIL.

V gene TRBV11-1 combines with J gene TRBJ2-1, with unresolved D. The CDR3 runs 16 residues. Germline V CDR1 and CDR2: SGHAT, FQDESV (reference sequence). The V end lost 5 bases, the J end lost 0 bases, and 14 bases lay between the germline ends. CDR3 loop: CASSLVAVLSYNEQFF. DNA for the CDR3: TGTGCCAGCAGCCTAGTGGCGGTCCTCTCCTACAATGAGCAGTTCTTC.

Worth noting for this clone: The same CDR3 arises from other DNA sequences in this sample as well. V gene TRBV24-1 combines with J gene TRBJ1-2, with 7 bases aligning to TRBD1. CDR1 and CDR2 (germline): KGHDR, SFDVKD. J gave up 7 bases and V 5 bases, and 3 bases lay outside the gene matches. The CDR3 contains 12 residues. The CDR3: CATSGQGGGYTF. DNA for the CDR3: TGTGCCACCAGTGGACAGGGAGGTGGCTACACCTTC.

The CDR3 region has the DNA TGTGCCAGCAGCGCGCCCGGGACAGTAAATGAAAAACTGTTTTTT. It encodes CASSAPGTVNEKLFF. This chain uses TRBV9 with TRBJ1-4; 7 bases line up with TRBD1. J gave up 5 bases and V 3 bases, and 7 bases lay outside the gene matches. In germline, CDR1 is SGDLS, CDR2 YYNGEE. The CDR3 sequence is 15 residues long.

CDR3: CASSSPTSKTTDTQYF. CDR3 bases: TGTGCCAGCAGTTCACCGACTAGCAAAACTACAGATACGCAGTATTTT. The chain links TRBV6-5 to TRBJ2-3, with TRBD2 matching 7 bases. The CDR3 extends over 16 amino acids. J gave up 3 bases and V 4 bases, and 10 bases lay outside the gene matches. Germline CDR1 reads MNHEY; CDR2 reads SVGAGI.

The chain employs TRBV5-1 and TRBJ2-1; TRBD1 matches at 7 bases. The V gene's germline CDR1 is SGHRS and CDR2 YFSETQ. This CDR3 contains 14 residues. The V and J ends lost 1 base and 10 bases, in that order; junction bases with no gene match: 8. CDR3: CASSLFTGEEEQFF. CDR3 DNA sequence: TGCGCCAGCAGCTTGTTTACAGGGGAAGAGGAGCAGTTCTTC.

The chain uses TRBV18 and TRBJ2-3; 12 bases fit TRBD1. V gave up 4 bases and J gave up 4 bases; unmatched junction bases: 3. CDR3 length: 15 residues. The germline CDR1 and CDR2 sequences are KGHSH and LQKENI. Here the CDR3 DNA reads TGTGCCAGCTCACGGGGGACAGGGGGCTCAGATACGCAGTATTTT. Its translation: CASSRGTGGSDTQYF.

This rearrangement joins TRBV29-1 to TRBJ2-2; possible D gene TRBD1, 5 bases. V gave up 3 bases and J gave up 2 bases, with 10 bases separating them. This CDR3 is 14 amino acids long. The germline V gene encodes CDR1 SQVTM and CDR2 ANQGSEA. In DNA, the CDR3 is TGCAGCGTTGACTGGCAGGGCAACACCGGGGAGCTGTTTTTT. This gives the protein CSVDWQGNTGELFF.

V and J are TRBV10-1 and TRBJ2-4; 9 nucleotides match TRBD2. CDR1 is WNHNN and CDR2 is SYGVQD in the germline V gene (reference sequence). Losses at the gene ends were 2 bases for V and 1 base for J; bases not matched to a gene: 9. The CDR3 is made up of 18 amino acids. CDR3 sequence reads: CASSEGEESGRAKNIQYF. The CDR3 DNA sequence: TGCGCCAGCAGTGAGGGCGAGGAGAGCGGGAGGGCCAAAAACATTCAGTACTTC.

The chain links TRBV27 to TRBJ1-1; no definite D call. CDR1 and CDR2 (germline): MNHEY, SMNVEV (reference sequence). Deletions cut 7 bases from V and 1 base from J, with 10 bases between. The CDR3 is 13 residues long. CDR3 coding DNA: TGTGCCAGCACCCTTAGTCCGAACACTGAAGCTTTCTTT. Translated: CASTLSPNTEAFF.

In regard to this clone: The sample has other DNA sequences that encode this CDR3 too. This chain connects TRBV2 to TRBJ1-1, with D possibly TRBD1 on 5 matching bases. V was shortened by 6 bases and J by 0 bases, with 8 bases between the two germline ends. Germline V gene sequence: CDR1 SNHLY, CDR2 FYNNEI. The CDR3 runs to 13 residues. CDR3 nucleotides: TGTGCCAGCAGAGGACAAATGAACACTGAAGCTTTCTTT. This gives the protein CASRGQMNTEAFF.

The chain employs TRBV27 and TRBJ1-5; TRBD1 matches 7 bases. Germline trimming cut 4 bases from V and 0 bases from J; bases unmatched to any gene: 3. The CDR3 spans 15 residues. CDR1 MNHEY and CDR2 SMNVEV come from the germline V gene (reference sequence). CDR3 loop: CASSSTGFSNQPQHF. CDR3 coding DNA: TGTGCCAGCAGTTCGACAGGGTTTAGCAATCAGCCCCAGCATTTT.

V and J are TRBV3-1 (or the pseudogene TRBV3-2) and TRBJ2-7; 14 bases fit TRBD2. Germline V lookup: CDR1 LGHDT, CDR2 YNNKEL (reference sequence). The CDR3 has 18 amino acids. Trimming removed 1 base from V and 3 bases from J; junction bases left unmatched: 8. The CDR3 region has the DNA TGTGCCAGCAGCCAAGGGTGGACTAGCGGGGGGATAAACTACGAGCAGTACTTC. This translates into CASSQGWTSGGINYEQYF.

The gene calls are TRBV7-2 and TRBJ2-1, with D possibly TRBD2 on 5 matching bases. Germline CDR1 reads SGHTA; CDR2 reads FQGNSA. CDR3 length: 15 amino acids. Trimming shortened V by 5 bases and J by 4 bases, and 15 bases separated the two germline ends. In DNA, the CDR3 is TGTGCCAGCAGCCCCCAGCCCGGGATATACAATGAGCAGTTCTTC. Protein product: CASSPQPGIYNEQFF.